This TCR beta chain was sequenced in a study of blood T cell repertoires in COVID-19. Background on the study: The United States, Italy and Spain supplied acute and convalescent COVID-19 samples. Nucleic acid was either cDNA or gDNA, and it came from T cells, B-cell-depleted T cells, or PBMCs.

Germline CDR1 and CDR2: MNHEY and SMNVEV (reference sequence). This CDR3 has 14 amino acids. Trimming removed 1 base from V and 2 bases from J, with 8 bases in between. Original processing methods: By means of reference gene primer amplification, nucleated cell counts were estimated. Measured with immunoSEQ multiplex PCR; TCRdb has only the in-frame clones, and not every one. That table gives V, J and clone size, and the DNA gave D and trimming. Counted here are about 170,000 clones, roughly 86% occurring once; the ten biggest clones make up roughly 7.5%. The clonotype was recovered from a man in his forties who had recovered from COVID-19. The sequencing sample was made of peripheral blood. The genes are TRBV27 and TRBJ2-5, with a weak D call TRBD2 (5 bases). CDR3 bases: TGTGCCAGCAGTTTATGGTCGGGACAAGAGACCCAGTACTTC. This translates into CASSLWSGQETQYF.